A single sample is the source of the 11 T cell receptor beta chains below, sequenced in a study of T cell responses to AZD1222 COVID-19 vaccine. Sequenced by immunoSEQ multiplex PCR; TCRdb stores in-frame clones only, minus some. The sample includes around 95,000 clones, less than 90% of them seen just once. The material was peripheral blood, obtained on day 0 of AZD1222 vaccination. Every receptor here comes from an adult in good health.

This sequence joins TRBV3-1 (or the pseudogene TRBV3-2) and TRBJ2-7, with a weak D call TRBD1 (7 bases). V was pared by 6 bases and J by 7 bases, with 19 bases between. Per the germline V gene, CDR1 is LGHDT and CDR2 is YNNKEL (reference sequence). The CDR3 spans 14 residues. CDR3: CASSLQGGLGEQYF. The CDR3 bases are TGTGCCAGCAGTCTTCAGGGGGGTCTCGGGGAGCAGTACTTC.

The chain couples TRBV7-3 to TRBJ1-2; 7 bases are shared with TRBD1. CDR3 size: 16 residues. Looked up from germline, CDR1 is SGHTA and CDR2 is FQGTGA. V lost 4 bases to trimming and J lost 6 bases; unmatched junction nucleotides: 14. Here the CDR3 reads CASSSHTDRDPDGYTF. For the CDR3, the DNA is TGTGCCAGCAGCTCCCATACAGACAGGGACCCGGATGGCTACACCTTC.

The rearrangement joins TRBV11-2 to TRBJ2-5; possible D gene TRBD1, 5 bases. The CDR3 length is 12 residues. The germline CDR1 and CDR2 sequences are SGHAT and FQNNGV. V was trimmed by 8 bases and J by 1 base, leaving 8 bases between them. The CDR3: CASGRGQETQYF. The CDR3 bases are TGTGCCAGCGGAAGGGGCCAAGAGACCCAGTACTTC. Variable domain in full (rest from reference TRBV11-2 and TRBJ2-5): EAGVAQSPRYKIIEKRQSVAFWCNPISGHATLYWYQQILGQGPKLLIQFQNNGVVDDSQLPKDRFSAERLKGVDSTLKIQPAKLEDSAVYLCASGRGQETQYFGPGTRLLVL.

J is TRBJ1-2 and V is TRBV28; D uncertain. CDR1 MDHEN and CDR2 SYDVKM come from the germline V gene. The CDR3 covers 12 residues. Trimming removed 4 bases from V and 5 bases from J, with 8 bases in between. CDR3 protein: CASSSSRYGYTF. The CDR3, as DNA: TGTGCCAGCAGTTCGTCACGGTATGGCTACACCTTC.

The genes are TRBV5-1 and TRBJ2-7; 7 bases fit TRBD1. The CDR3 length is 11 residues. CDR1 SGHRS and CDR2 YFSETQ come from the germline V gene. With V trimmed by 5 bases and J by 10 bases, 6 bases remained unmatched. For the CDR3, the DNA is TGCGCCAGCAGGGCCGGGACAGCCCAGTACTTC. Its translation: CASRAGTAQYF.

For the CDR3, the DNA is TGTGCCAGTAGTACGCAGGGGATAGCCAAAAACATTCAGTACTTC. It translates to CASSTQGIAKNIQYF. The V and J genes are TRBV19 and TRBJ2-4; perhaps TRBD1 as D (6 bases). This CDR3 has 15 amino acids. Per germline, CDR1 LNHDA and CDR2 SQIVND (reference sequence). Between the trimmed V and J ends, which lost 4 bases and 0 bases, there was a span of 10 bases.

The rearrangement uses TRBV30 and TRBJ1-2; D uncertain. The V end lost 0 bases, the J end lost 4 bases, and 3 bases lay between the germline ends. Germline CDR1 GTSNPN, CDR2 SVGIG (reference sequence). There are 11 residues in the CDR3. The CDR3, as DNA: TGTGCCTGGAGTGTAGTCTATGGCTACACCTTC. This translates into CAWSVVYGYTF.

The chain carries TRBV3-1 (or the pseudogene TRBV3-2) and TRBJ2-3, with D possibly being TRBD1 or TRBD2 (5 bases each). The V end was cut by 4 bases, the J end by 6 bases, with 11 bases between. This CDR3 is built from 13 residues. The germline gives CDR1 LGHDT, CDR2 YNNKEL (reference sequence). The CDR3 protein is CASSLGTWDTQYF. CDR3 DNA sequence: TGTGCCAGCAGCCTCGGGACCTGGGATACGCAGTATTTT.

The chain couples TRBV7-2 to TRBJ2-2; 12 bases match TRBD2. Per the germline V gene, CDR1 is SGHTA and CDR2 is FQGNSA. The CDR3 contains 18 residues. The V and J ends lost 5 bases and 2 bases, in that order; junction bases with no gene match: 9. This chain's CDR3 is CASSAPTSGGPNTGELFF. The CDR3 DNA follows: TGTGCCAGCAGCGCGCCGACTAGCGGGGGCCCTAACACCGGGGAGCTGTTTTTT.

The genes are TRBV6-5 and TRBJ2-3; D remains unclear. CDR1 MNHEY and CDR2 SVGAGI come from the germline V gene. The germline V and J ends were trimmed by 6 bases and 2 bases, with 12 bases remaining between them. This CDR3 spans 14 amino acids. The CDR3 reads CASRRPNLTDTQYF. In DNA, the CDR3 is TGTGCCAGCAGGCGACCGAACCTCACAGATACGCAGTATTTT.

This rearrangement joins TRBV5-8 to TRBJ1-2; TRBD1 might be the D (6 bases). Germline values: CDR1 SGHTS, CDR2 YDEGEE. The CDR3 has 15 residues. V lost 4 bases and J 6 bases, leaving 19 bases between the germline ends. The CDR3 DNA follows: TGTGCCAGCAGCCCGGGGGCCCCGAGGGTTCATGGCTACACCTTC. Protein product: CASSPGAPRVHGYTF.